These 25 T cell receptor beta chains were sequenced from one sample in a study of beta chain features in type 1 diabetes. Study results and limitations: Type 1 diabetes patients had TCRB CDR3s that were shorter (moderately but significantly so) in all four CD4+ subsets.

The study reverse transcribed the entire isolated RNA, so it sequenced expressed TCRB transcripts. Measured with immunoSEQ multiplex PCR; TCRdb has only the in-frame clones, and not every one. This sample has approximately 600,000 clones, with 12% found just once. No antigens are known for them. The source material was naive CD4+ T cells from blood. The receptors shown here come from a young man with type 1 diabetes.

This clone has just a few counts. The chain carries TRBV9 and TRBJ2-2, with a weak D call TRBD2 (7 bases). CDR3 length: 14 amino acids. V shed 7 bases and J shed 0 bases, with 10 bases lying between them. Germline V gives CDR1 SGDLS, CDR2 YYNGEE. The CDR3 DNA sequence: TGTGCCAGCCGCGGGGGCACGAACACCGGGGAGCTGTTTTTT. Its protein product is CASRGGTNTGELFF.

This clone has a handful of counts. The chain combines TRBV5-1 with TRBJ2-3, with 10 bases identical to TRBD2. This CDR3 region has 16 residues. The germline CDR1 and CDR2 sequences are SGHRS and YFSETQ. V gave up 0 bases and J gave up 5 bases; unmatched junction bases: 6. The chain's CDR3 is CASSLDKAGGRDTQYF. CDR3 DNA: TGCGCCAGCAGCTTGGATAAAGCGGGGGGGCGAGATACGCAGTATTTT.

This clone has a handful of counts. The gene calls are TRBV19 and TRBJ1-2; the D gene is possibly TRBD1 (6 bases). Between the trimmed V and J ends, which lost 3 bases and 2 bases, there was a span of 10 bases. Germline V CDR1 and CDR2: LNHDA, SQIVND (reference sequence). This CDR3 region has 14 residues. The CDR3 DNA follows: TGTGCCAGTAGTATCGGCCAGGGGAACTATGGCTACACCTTC. This encodes CASSIGQGNYGYTF.

This clone was found a few times. The chain uses TRBV7-2 and TRBJ2-7; D is possibly TRBD2 (6 bases). Trimming took off 0 bases at V and 4 bases at J, with 13 bases between the two ends. The CDR3 consists of 15 residues. Looked up from germline, CDR1 is SGHTA and CDR2 is FQGNSA. The CDR3 is CASSLAASAAYEQYF. Here the CDR3 DNA reads TGTGCCAGCAGCTTAGCCGCTAGCGCCGCATACGAGCAGTACTTC.

This clone has more than one count but fewer than ten. The CDR3 sequence: CASTGNAGATDTQYF. The CDR3 region has the DNA TGTGCCAGCACCGGTAACGCGGGGGCGACAGATACGCAGTATTTT. This chain uses TRBV6-5 with TRBJ2-3; D might be TRBD2 (7 bases). The CDR3 sequence is 15 residues long. V was shortened by 7 bases and J by 3 bases, with 17 bases between the two germline ends. Germline loops: CDR1 MNHEY, CDR2 SVGAGI.

The CDR3 nucleotides are TGTGCCAGCAGTTCCCGGGCCACTAATGAAAAACTGTTTTTT. This codes for CASSSRATNEKLFF. The chain couples TRBV6-6 to TRBJ1-4, with D hard to call. V was trimmed by 4 bases and J by 2 bases, leaving 8 bases between them. Germline V gene data show CDR1 as MNHNY and CDR2 as SVGAGI (reference sequence). The CDR3 totals 14 residues.

The chain carries TRBV29-1 and TRBJ2-3; TRBD1 matches at 8 bases. Germline loops: CDR1 SQVTM, CDR2 ANQGSEA. Germline trimming cut 0 bases from V and 5 bases from J; bases unmatched to any gene: 7. The length of the CDR3 is 15 residues. The CDR3 region is CSVEDPGQGGDTQYF. The CDR3 nucleotides read TGCAGCGTTGAAGATCCCGGACAGGGAGGAGATACGCAGTATTTT.

V is TRBV14 and J is TRBJ2-1; D is possibly TRBD1 (6 bases). V lost 0 bases to trimming and J lost 3 bases, with 12 bases between them. The CDR3 loop spans 16 amino acids. Germline CDR1 is SGHDN and CDR2 is FVKESK. The CDR3 loop is CASSQEIPQGYNEQFF. CDR3 DNA: TGTGCCAGCAGCCAAGAGATCCCACAGGGCTACAATGAGCAGTTCTTC.

This clone occurred a few times. The V call is TRBV18, the J call TRBJ2-5; D might be TRBD1 (5 bases). Germline V CDR1 and CDR2: KGHSH, LQKENI. The CDR3 consists of 15 residues. V lost 3 bases and J 0 bases, leaving 11 bases between the germline ends. This CDR3 reads CASSPQPDNQETQYF. The CDR3, as DNA: TGTGCCAGCTCACCCCAACCGGACAACCAAGAGACCCAGTACTTC.

This clone was observed a handful of times. The chain combines TRBV9 with TRBJ1-2, with no clear D. Germline V gene sequence: CDR1 SGDLS, CDR2 YYNGEE. Trimming pared 0 bases from V and 4 bases from J, leaving 10 bases between. This CDR3 is built from 14 residues. CDR3 nucleotides: TGTGCCAGCAGCGTAGGGGAGTACGGCTATGGCTACACCTTC. Protein sequence: CASSVGEYGYGYTF.

This clone turned up a few times. The chain is built from TRBV29-1 and TRBJ1-4; D not resolved. Germline V gene sequence: CDR1 SQVTM, CDR2 ANQGSEA. V was cut by 7 bases and J by 3 bases, with 6 bases left in between. There are 11 residues in the CDR3. DNA of the CDR3: TGCAGCGGGGGTTCTAATGAAAAACTGTTTTTT. This codes for CSGGSNEKLFF.

This sequence joins TRBV5-1 and TRBJ2-1, with 9 bases identical to TRBD1. This CDR3 is built from 15 residues. CDR1 SGHRS and CDR2 YFSETQ come from the germline V gene. V shed 6 bases, J shed 3 bases, and the junction held 7 bases outside the gene matches. As DNA, the CDR3 is TGCGCCAGCACCCCCGGGACAGGGTTCTACAATGAGCAGTTCTTC. Translated, it gives CASTPGTGFYNEQFF.

The rearrangement joins TRBV6-6 to TRBJ2-1; TRBD1 might be the D (5 bases). V dropped 9 bases and J dropped 10 bases, with 19 bases sitting between them. Germline V gene sequence: CDR1 MNHNY, CDR2 SVGAGI (reference sequence). The CDR3 has 13 amino acids. CDR3 sequence (DNA): TGTGCCAGTAAAAGCTCAGGGCTGGGCGAGCAGTTCTTC. This sequence encodes CASKSSGLGEQFF.

The chain couples TRBV2 to TRBJ1-2, with TRBD1 matching 8 bases. The CDR3 covers 13 residues. J lost 6 bases, V lost 6 bases, and 6 bases had no gene match. Germline V CDR1 and CDR2: SNHLY, FYNNEI. The CDR3: CASRAGQVDGYTF. The CDR3 bases are TGTGCCAGCAGGGCGGGACAGGTCGATGGCTACACCTTC.

The chain has TRBV15 and TRBJ2-3; unclear D gene. The CDR3 has 13 residues. Germline CDR1 LNHNV, CDR2 YYDKDF (reference sequence). V was clipped by 3 bases and J by 6 bases, with 10 bases between them. The CDR3 reads CATSRNEADTQYF. As DNA, the CDR3 is TGTGCCACCAGCAGGAATGAGGCGGATACGCAGTATTTT.

The chain uses TRBV2 and TRBJ1-6; perhaps TRBD1 as D (6 bases). Trimming left V 7 bases short and J 7 bases short, with 17 bases between. Germline V gene sequence: CDR1 SNHLY, CDR2 FYNNEI. The CDR3 length is 15 residues. The CDR3 sequence is CASILGWQGNSPLHF. CDR3 in DNA: TGTGCCAGCATCCTAGGGTGGCAGGGGAATTCACCCCTCCACTTT.

The chain is built from TRBV11-1 and TRBJ2-5; possibly TRBD1 or TRBD2 for D (6 bases each). CDR3 size: 16 residues. V was shortened by 1 base and J by 5 bases, with 17 bases between the two germline ends. Germline values: CDR1 SGHAT, CDR2 FQDESV (reference sequence). CDR3 residues: CASSLEGGLRGETQYF. Here the CDR3 DNA reads TGTGCCAGCAGCTTAGAGGGGGGACTCCGTGGGGAGACCCAGTACTTC.

This clone showed up just a few times. The J gene is TRBJ2-7, the V gene TRBV28; D call uncertain. Germline CDR1 is MDHEN and CDR2 is SYDVKM. The CDR3 is 15 residues long. V lost 4 bases and J lost 3, with 16 bases in between. CDR3 nucleotide sequence: TGTGCCAGCAGTTCCATCGGGCCGACACTCTACGAGCAGTACTTC. This gives the protein CASSSIGPTLYEQYF.

V usage is TRBV7-9 and J usage is TRBJ1-1; D uncertain. Trimming cost V 5 bases and J 4 bases, with 11 bases left between them. This CDR3 has 13 residues. Germline values: CDR1 SEHNR, CDR2 FQNEAQ (reference sequence). This CDR3 is CASSRTAATEAFF. In DNA, the CDR3 is TGTGCCAGCAGCCGTACAGCGGCCACTGAAGCTTTCTTT.

This clone was observed a few times. The V gene is TRBV30, the J gene TRBJ2-5, with no clear D. The CDR3 consists of 13 residues. Trimming took 5 bases from V and 0 from J, leaving 10 bases between them. CDR1 GTSNPN and CDR2 SVGIG come from the germline V gene (reference sequence). The CDR3 loop is CAWSQVDQETQYF. DNA for the CDR3: TGTGCCTGGTCTCAGGTTGACCAAGAGACCCAGTACTTC.

This clone was counted only a few times. The chain couples TRBV5-4 to TRBJ2-3, with D possibly being TRBD1 (5 bases). V lost 2 bases to trimming and J lost 5 bases, with 12 bases between them. The CDR3 is made up of 14 amino acids. Per germline, CDR1 SGHNT and CDR2 YYREEE (reference sequence). The CDR3 DNA is TGTGCCAGCAGCTTCAAAGGGGCCGGAGATACGCAGTATTTT. Its translation is CASSFKGAGDTQYF. The full variable domain, rest sourced from reference TRBV5-4 and TRBJ2-3, is ETGVTQSPTHLIKTRGQQVTLRCSSQSGHNTVSWYQQALGQGPQFIFQYYREEENGRGNFPPRFSGLQFPNYSSELNVNALELDDSALYLCASSFKGAGDTQYFGPGTRLTVL.

The V and J genes are TRBV4-3 and TRBJ1-3; D remains unclear. Trimming removed 1 base at V and 0 bases at J, with 10 bases between. The CDR3 runs to 16 residues. Germline V gene sequence: CDR1 LGHNA, CDR2 YSLEER. This CDR3 reads CASSQAPVLSGNTIYF. For the CDR3, the DNA is TGCGCCAGCAGCCAAGCACCGGTACTCTCTGGAAACACCATATATTTT.

This clone was counted only a few times. The V call is TRBV18, the J call TRBJ2-7; weak D call: TRBD1 (6 bases). Germline V gene data show CDR1 as KGHSH and CDR2 as LQKENI. The CDR3 contains 16 residues. Trimming removed 3 bases from V and 0 bases from J, with 15 bases in between. The chain's CDR3 is CASSPPRDTSSYEQYF. The CDR3 DNA is TGTGCCAGCTCACCCCCGAGGGACACCTCCTCCTACGAGCAGTACTTC.

The rearrangement uses TRBV7-6 and TRBJ2-7; D remains ambiguous. Trimming stripped 0 bases from V and 6 bases from J, with 18 bases between. Germline V lookup: CDR1 SGHVS, CDR2 FNYEAQ. This CDR3 is built from 16 residues. CDR3 residues: CASSLAGLYKHGEQYF. In DNA, the CDR3 is TGTGCCAGCAGCTTAGCGGGTCTGTACAAGCATGGCGAGCAGTACTTC.

The genes are TRBV4-3 and TRBJ2-1; TRBD1 is a possible D gene (6 bases). The germline CDR1 and CDR2 sequences are LGHNA and YSLEER. The CDR3 is 15 residues long. V was cut by 0 bases and J by 6 bases, with 12 bases left in between. The CDR3 protein is CASSQDQGQPNEQFF. CDR3 DNA sequence: TGCGCCAGCAGCCAAGATCAGGGGCAGCCCAATGAGCAGTTCTTC.